The text below deals with one T cell receptor beta chain. Its antigen remains unknown. These data come from a study of shared clonotypes between healthy human individuals. Study-level information: Three plates each covered CD4 naive and memory; CD8 naive two, CD8 memory one.

Overall study results and limits: Non-shared clonotypes displayed generation probabilities falling below those of clonotypes present in all four donors.

Per germline, CDR1 SGHTA and CDR2 FQGNSA. The CDR3 is 17 residues long. Trimming cost V 1 base and J 0 bases, with 10 bases left between them. This table comes from immunoSEQ multiplex PCR, and its TCRdb copy is limited to in-frame clones, with some not included. The sample records roughly 2.5 million clones, around nine tenths being singletons. Input material: naive CD4+ T cells sorted from blood. Noted subset: CD45RA+ positively selected. The V call is TRBV7-2, the J call TRBJ1-6, with a tentative D call TRBD1 (6 bases). This TCR was recovered from a man between 18 and 35 years old in good health. CDR3 nucleotides: TGTGCCAGCAGCTTAGGGACAGCGGACTCCTATAATTCACCCCTCCACTTT. This gives the protein CASSLGTADSYNSPLHF.